This TCR beta chain was profiled in a study of molecular identifiers for immune sequencing clone quantification. This clonotype was detected ten times or more. Germline V CDR1 and CDR2: KGHDR, SFDVKD. The V gene end was trimmed by 4 bases and the J gene end by 3 bases; junction bases not matched to a gene: 9. CDR3 size: 16 residues. Naive CD8 sequencing libraries were generated from roughly 20,000 to 1,000,000 sorted cells, with 10%, 30% or 50% RNA as input. MiXCR, applied by TCRdb to the PCR reads, yields one record per CDR3 protein. The profile shows more than 70,000 distinct CDR3 sequences, 21% of them singletons.

This clonotype originated in a human donor in good health. Some libraries in this study had Jurkat cell RNA spiked in. The rearrangement uses TRBV24-1 and TRBJ2-3; 7 bases are a match to TRBD2. Sequencing was performed on naive CD8+ T cells from blood, with Jurkat cell RNA spiked in. Regarding subset: FACS-sorted CD8+CD4-CCR7+CD45RA+ naive T cells. In nucleotides, the CDR3 is TGTGCCACCAGTGACCCGGCGACTAGCTTGACAGATACGCAGTATTTT. Translating gives CATSDPATSLTDTQYF.